A selection of T cell receptor beta chains follows, all from one sample in a study of beta chain features in type 1 diabetes. Sequencing used immunoSEQ multiplex PCR; TCRdb keeps in-frame clones, though not all of them. The sample lists about 650,000 clones, 9.5% to 15% occurring once. The sample consisted of naive CD4+ T cells from blood. All receptors derive from a man aged 25 to 45 with type 1 diabetes. Both conserved end residues are part of each CDR3. The D gene is left open where the match is weak. Part of the rows lack a size; the others show once, few, many or a class for expanded clones.

D	V	length	size	J	DNA	CDR3
NA	TRBV2	13	few	TRBJ2-1	TGTGCCAGCAGCGGACCTCAGGGGTATGAGCAGTTCTTC	CASSGPQGYEQFF
NA	TRBV7-2	12	few	TRBJ2-7	TGTGCCAGCAGCCGGTTGACCGAGGAGCAGTACTTC	CASSRLTEEQYF
NA	TRBV2	14	few	TRBJ2-2	TGTGCCAGCAGTGACAGGGGACCGGCCGGGGAGCTGTTTTTT	CASSDRGPAGELFF
NA	TRBV7-2	13	NA	TRBJ2-7	TGTGCCAGCAGCCCCACAGGGAGGAACGAGCAGTACTTC	CASSPTGRNEQYF
TRBD2	TRBV11-2	15	NA	TRBJ2-7	TGTGCCAGCAGGGGGACTAGCGGGACTTTCTACGAGCAGTACTTC	CASRGTSGTFYEQYF
NA	TRBV7-8	14	few	TRBJ2-7	TGTGCCAGCAGCCGCGTTAGCGGATCCTACGAGCAGTACTTC	CASSRVSGSYEQYF
TRBD2	TRBV9	16	NA	TRBJ2-5	TGTGCCAGCAGCTCTCGTCCCCGGGGGGGCCAAGAGACCCAGTACTTC	CASSSRPRGGQETQYF
NA	TRBV6-1	15	NA	TRBJ2-7	TGTGCCAGCAGTACACACCCGGGACAAACTTACGAGCAGTACTTC	CASSTHPGQTYEQYF
NA	TRBV7-8	14	NA	TRBJ2-3	TGTGCCAGCAGCTTTACTAGAAGCACAGATACGCAGTATTTT	CASSFTRSTDTQYF
TRBD2	TRBV2	15	NA	TRBJ2-2	TGTGCCAGCAGTGTGACTAGCGGGGTAACCGGGGAGCTGTTTTTT	CASSVTSGVTGELFF
TRBD1	TRBV7-9	15	few	TRBJ2-3	TGTGCCAGCAGCTTTAGGACAGGGGGCACAGATACGCAGTATTTT	CASSFRTGGTDTQYF
TRBD2	TRBV30	16	few	TRBJ2-1	TGTGCCTGGAGCACCTACCAGCGGGGGTCCTACAATGAGCAGTTCTTC	CAWSTYQRGSYNEQFF
TRBD1	TRBV7-8	14	few	TRBJ2-1	TGTGCCAGCAGCGCCGGACAGGGTAATGGTGAGCAGTTCTTC	CASSAGQGNGEQFF
NA	TRBV7-2	14	few	TRBJ2-7	TGTGCCAGCAGCCCAGGCCAAGAATCCTACGAGCAGTACTTC	CASSPGQESYEQYF
TRBD1	TRBV7-3	13	few	TRBJ2-7	TGTGCCAGCAGCGCCCGGGACAGGGGCGAGCAGTACTTC	CASSARDRGEQYF
TRBD2	TRBV19	15	NA	TRBJ2-5	TGTGCCAGTAGTATAGTCACGGGACTACAAGAGACCCAGTACTTC	CASSIVTGLQETQYF
NA	TRBV6-5	15	few	TRBJ2-3	TGTGCCAGCATGGGGGCTAGCGGAAACACAGATACGCAGTATTTT	CASMGASGNTDTQYF
NA	TRBV23-1	13	NA	TRBJ2-7	TGCGCCAGCAGTCAATCAGTCGCCTACGAGCAGTACTTC	CASSQSVAYEQYF
TRBD1	TRBV5-4	14	few	TRBJ2-1	TGTGCCAGCAGCTTGGACAGGGGATACAATGAGCAGTTCTTC	CASSLDRGYNEQFF
NA	TRBV28	15	few	TRBJ2-1	TGTGCCAGCAAAACCGGGGGAGGCTCCTACAATGAGCAGTTCTTC	CASKTGGGSYNEQFF
NA	TRBV29-1	13	NA	TRBJ2-1	TGCAGCGTTGACGGGGACAACTACAATGAGCAGTTCTTC	CSVDGDNYNEQFF
NA	TRBV30	12	NA	TRBJ2-7	TGTGCCTGGGCGACAGGAAGCTACGAGCAGTACTTC	CAWATGSYEQYF
TRBD1	TRBV14	16	few	TRBJ1-1	TGTGCCAGCAGCCAAGATCTCGGACAGGGGGCCACTGAAGCTTTCTTT	CASSQDLGQGATEAFF
NA	TRBV11-2	15	NA	TRBJ1-5	TGTGCCAGCAGCTTGGGGGTCCAGCCGACGGAGCCCCAGCATTTT	CASSLGVQPTEPQHF
NA	TRBV5-1	15	few	TRBJ1-5	TGCGCCAGCAGCTTGGCCTTGGGACCCCACCGGCCCCAGCATTTT	CASSLALGPHRPQHF
NA	TRBV30	11	NA	TRBJ2-1	TGTGCCTGGAGTGTAATCGGTGAGCAGTTCTTC	CAWSVIGEQFF
NA	TRBV19	13	few	TRBJ2-1	TGTGCCAGTAGTCCTAGACTCTACAATGAGCAGTTCTTC	CASSPRLYNEQFF
NA	TRBV9	15	few	TRBJ2-7	TGTGCCAGCAGCCCGACTGCGGCAGTCAACTACGAGCAGTACTTC	CASSPTAAVNYEQYF
TRBD2	TRBV28	16	NA	TRBJ2-1	TGTGCCAGCAGTCCGCCGGGGGAGCGGGGCTACAATGAGCAGTTCTTC	CASSPPGERGYNEQFF
NA	TRBV14	12	few	TRBJ2-7	TGTGCCAGCAGCCAAAGATGGAACGAGCAGTACTTC	CASSQRWNEQYF
NA	TRBV11-3	14	few	TRBJ2-7	TGTGCCAGCCAGAGGGGCCAGTGGGGTAGGGAGCAGTACTTC	CASQRGQWGREQYF
TRBD1	TRBV15	14	few	TRBJ2-1	TGTGCCACCAGCAGAGGCCAGGGGGCGAATGAGCAGTTCTTC	CATSRGQGANEQFF
NA	TRBV5-1	14	NA	TRBJ2-1	TGCGCCAGCAGCTTGGCCAGGGGGGGCCGTGAGCAGTTCTTC	CASSLARGGREQFF
TRBD1	TRBV7-2	15	NA	TRBJ1-5	TGTGCCAGCAGCTGGCAGACAGGGGCCAATCAGCCCCAGCATTTT	CASSWQTGANQPQHF
NA	TRBV7-2	12	few	TRBJ2-7	TGTGCCAGCAGCTCCGCGGGGCGGGAGCAGTACTTC	CASSSAGREQYF
TRBD2	TRBV7-3	15	NA	TRBJ2-1	TGTGCCAGCAGCTCTAGCGGAACCCTTTACAATGAGCAGTTCTTC	CASSSSGTLYNEQFF
TRBD2	TRBV11-2	15	few	TRBJ2-1	TGTGCCAGCAGCTTAAGGCTAGCGGGGGATAATGAGCAGTTCTTC	CASSLRLAGDNEQFF
NA	TRBV14	16	NA	TRBJ2-6	TGTGCCAGCAGTACTCTGCCCGTCTCTGGGGCCAACGTCCTGACTTTC	CASSTLPVSGANVLTF
NA	TRBV7-2	13	NA	TRBJ2-7	TGTGCCAGCAGCCCCCGGACAGCTTTCGAGCAGTACTTC	CASSPRTAFEQYF
NA	TRBV5-1	12	NA	TRBJ2-3	TGCGCCAGCAGCGATGAGGCAGATACGCAGTATTTT	CASSDEADTQYF
TRBD1	TRBV2	13	few	TRBJ2-5	TGTGCCAGCAGGGAGACAGGGCTAGAGACCCAGTACTTC	CASRETGLETQYF
NA	TRBV29-1	14	NA	TRBJ2-5	TGCAGCGTTGTCCTTTCGGGACGGCGGGAGACCCAGTACTTC	CSVVLSGRRETQYF
NA	TRBV7-9	15	few	TRBJ2-1	TGTGCCAGCACCCCCCCGACAGGCGCCTACAATGAGCAGTTCTTC	CASTPPTGAYNEQFF
NA	TRBV18	14	NA	TRBJ2-1	TGTGCCAGCTCACCTGGGTCCCAGTTGTGGGAGCAGTTCTTC	CASSPGSQLWEQFF
NA	TRBV7-2	16	NA	TRBJ2-7	TGTGCCAGCAGCTTAGATTCTGGGGGCTCCAACTACGAGCAGTACTTC	CASSLDSGGSNYEQYF
NA	TRBV5-1	15	few	TRBJ2-7	TGCGCCAGCAGCTTGGTGGGCCGGGTCCCCTACGAGCAGTACTTC	CASSLVGRVPYEQYF
TRBD2	TRBV28	16	few	TRBJ2-1	TGTGCCAGCAGTTTCCTAGCGGGGGCTCCTAACAATGAGCAGTTCTTC	CASSFLAGAPNNEQFF
NA	TRBV7-2	13	few	TRBJ1-2	TGTGCCAGCAGCTCCCGGGACCGAACCTACTACACCTTC	CASSSRDRTYYTF
NA	TRBV9	13	few	TRBJ1-2	TGTGCCAGCAGCTCTCAGGAGTTCTATGGCTACACCTTC	CASSSQEFYGYTF
NA	TRBV28	16	NA	TRBJ1-6	TGTGCCAGCAGTTTAGCACCGGGACGGAGGAATTCACCCCTCCACTTT	CASSLAPGRRNSPLHF
NA	TRBV19	14	NA	TRBJ1-2	TGTGCCAGTAGTAGGGAGCTTACGAGTTTGGGCTACACCTTC	CASSRELTSLGYTF
NA	TRBV4-2	17	few	TRBJ1-5	TGTGCCAGCAGCCAAGGCACCGGAACAATGGGCAATCAGCCCCAGCATTTT	CASSQGTGTMGNQPQHF
NA	TRBV2	11	NA	TRBJ2-5	TGTGCCAGCAGTCCGGGAGAGACCCAGTACTTC	CASSPGETQYF
NA	TRBV4-3	17	few	TRBJ1-3	TGCGCCAGCAGCCAACATACCCGCCGGGACAAACTAAACACCATATATTTT	CASSQHTRRDKLNTIYF
TRBD1	TRBV4-3	15	once	TRBJ1-6	TGCGCCAGCAGCCCCGTGGAGGGGGCTATTTCGCCCCTCCACTTT	CASSPVEGAISPLHF
TRBD1	TRBV7-2	15	few	TRBJ2-7	TGTGCCAGCCGGGGCGGCAGGGGGTTGTCCTACGAGCAGTACTTC	CASRGGRGLSYEQYF
TRBD1	TRBV4-2	15	NA	TRBJ2-4	TGTGCCAGCAGGGCGGCAGGGGGAGCCAAAAACATTCAGTACTTC	CASRAAGGAKNIQYF